This T cell receptor (beta chain) appears in the sequencing data of a study of T cells after yellow fever vaccination. Study-level information: The fractions with low cell numbers were processed using SMART-Seq v4 Ultra Low Input.

UMIs were added to TCR cDNA along with a universal primer site when it was made by 5'RACE template switching. Each CDR3 protein gets one entry after TCRdb re-called the 5' RACE reads with MiXCR. The sample carries under 700,000 distinct CDR3 sequences, about a sixth recorded once. Remarks on this clonotype: The antigen remains unidentified. One end of the junction varies from germline; a read error may be responsible.

Study outcomes and limitations: Weaker in magnitude, the secondary response showed a faster peak on day 5 versus 15.

Germline V gene data show CDR1 as DFQATT and CDR2 as SNEGSKA (reference sequence). The CDR3 covers 16 residues. V usage is TRBV20-1 and J usage is TRBJ2-3, with TRBD2 matching over 7 bases. The source material was PBMCs, sampled 5 days after the first yellow fever vaccination. The TCR was taken from a man younger than 35 who received the YFV17D yellow fever vaccine. In nucleotides, the CDR3 is TGCTGTGCTAGAGAGTCTGAGCGGGGTGGCACAGATACGCAGTATTTT. Residues: CCARESERGGTDTQYF.